The 29 T cell receptor beta chains listed next were all sequenced from one sample in a study of human T cells and chemical hapten exposure. Time point denoted: pre-sensitization, week 0. The treatment: therapeutic diphenylcyclopropenone sensitization with weekly scalp DPC. MiXCR was run by TCRdb on the RACE reads, yielding one entry per CDR3 protein. Of approximately 320,000 distinct CDR3 sequences listed, 5.5% are singletons. The input for sequencing was whole blood, taken in connection with sensitization to the hapten diphenylcyclopropenone (DPC). These receptors all stem from a young woman with alopecia areata. Some clones in this sample may be carry-over from other donors' samples.

The V gene is TRBV18, the J gene TRBJ2-7; TRBD1 or TRBD2 may be the D gene (6 bases each). V lost 6 bases and J lost 1, with 16 bases in between. CDR3 size: 15 residues. Looked up from germline, CDR1 is KGHSH and CDR2 is LQKENI. The CDR3 region has the DNA TGTGCCAGCTCGTCCCGGGGGCTCAGGTCCTACGAGCAGTACTTC. Amino acids: CASSSRGLRSYEQYF.

This clonotype was seen a few times. This rearrangement joins TRBV10-3 to TRBJ2-3, with 7 bases aligning to TRBD1. Germline CDR1 reads ENHRY; CDR2 reads SYGVKD. The CDR3 is made up of 14 amino acids. With V trimmed by 6 bases and J by 2 bases, 5 bases remained unmatched. The CDR3 sequence is CAIRGQDATDTQYF. CDR3 nucleotide sequence: TGTGCCATCAGAGGACAGGACGCCACAGATACGCAGTATTTT.

A few counts support this clonotype. The CDR3 loop is CASNEGPGTQYF. CDR3 sequence (DNA): TGTGCCAGCAATGAGGGTCCCGGTACGCAGTATTTT. The chain combines TRBV6-1 with TRBJ2-3, with a tentative D call TRBD2 (5 bases). The germline V gene encodes CDR1 MNHNS and CDR2 SASEGT. This CDR3 is 12 amino acids long. V gave up 7 bases and J gave up 8 bases, with 13 bases separating them.

This clonotype was counted at least ten times. This chain joins TRBV7-2 and TRBJ1-1, with no clear D. V was trimmed by 4 bases and J by 0 bases, leaving 6 bases between them. The CDR3 consists of 13 residues. The V gene's germline CDR1 is SGHTA and CDR2 FQGNSA. The DNA of the CDR3 is TGTGCCAGCAGCTCGTTGGTGAACACTGAAGCTTTCTTT. The encoded protein is CASSSLVNTEAFF.

This clonotype showed up many times. The rearrangement uses TRBV27 and TRBJ1-5, with D maybe TRBD1 (6 bases). This CDR3 is 15 amino acids long. Germline values: CDR1 MNHEY, CDR2 SMNVEV (reference sequence). V lost 0 bases to trimming and J lost 1 base, with 7 bases between them. The chain's CDR3 is CASSLSGASNQPQHF. Here the CDR3 DNA reads TGTGCCAGCAGTTTATCGGGGGCGAGCAATCAGCCCCAGCATTTT.

In its sample, this clonotype was seen many times. The chain couples TRBV6-2 or TRBV6-3 to TRBJ2-5; tentative D call: TRBD1 (5 bases). The CDR3 consists of 15 residues. The germline CDR1 and CDR2 sequences are MNHEY and SVGEGT. V dropped 11 bases and J dropped 5 bases, with 24 bases sitting between them. Written as DNA, the CDR3 is TGTGCCGGCCGACCGGGCAGGGCTGACTTGGAGACCCAGTACTTC. It yields the protein CAGRPGRADLETQYF.

The chain links TRBV7-2 to TRBJ1-4; a possible D gene is TRBD1 (6 bases). Per germline, CDR1 SGHTA and CDR2 FQGNSA. V was clipped by 5 bases and J by 7 bases, with 14 bases between them. The CDR3 is 14 residues long. Here the CDR3 reads CASSPGQRVEKLFF. The CDR3 DNA reads as TGTGCCAGCAGCCCCGGACAGCGAGTTGAAAAACTGTTTTTT.

This chain joins TRBV29-1 and TRBJ1-1, with 8 positions matching TRBD1. Germline V lookup: CDR1 SQVTM, CDR2 ANQGSEA. J lost 4 bases, V lost 3 bases, and 7 bases had no gene match. CDR3 length equals 14 residues. CDR3 protein: CSVDGQGARTEAFF. The CDR3 DNA is TGCAGCGTTGATGGGCAGGGGGCGCGCACTGAAGCTTTCTTT.

At least ten counts were recorded for this clonotype. The chain has TRBV10-3 and TRBJ2-5, with no clear D. Trimming took off 3 bases at V and 4 bases at J, with 6 bases between the two ends. Per the germline V gene, CDR1 is ENHRY and CDR2 is SYGVKD. The CDR3 extends over 12 amino acids. The CDR3 reads CAISEARETQYF. In DNA form, the CDR3 reads TGTGCCATCAGTGAAGCTCGAGAGACCCAGTACTTC.

This clonotype has more than one count but fewer than ten. The V and J genes are TRBV11-2 and TRBJ2-5; D unclear. The V end lost 5 bases, the J end lost 6 bases, and 10 bases lay between the germline ends. The CDR3 runs to 12 residues. Germline values: CDR1 SGHAT, CDR2 FQNNGV. Here the CDR3 DNA reads TGTGCCAGCAGCGCATCTGCCCAGACCCAGTACTTC. Protein product: CASSASAQTQYF.

The chain links TRBV10-3 to TRBJ2-2; perhaps TRBD1 as D (6 bases). This CDR3 comprises 14 residues. CDR1 ENHRY and CDR2 SYGVKD come from the germline V gene. Trimming stripped 2 bases from V and 7 bases from J, with 11 bases between. As DNA, the CDR3 is TGTGCCATCAGTGAGACAGGGCCGGGCGGGGAGCTGTTTTTT. Its protein product is CAISETGPGGELFF.

This clonotype came up a few times. The final CDR3 position lacks the conserved phenylalanine or tryptophan, pointing to a likely read error. The DNA is left out, because the CDR3 cannot be placed on it with certainty; the CDR3 is given as TCRdb lists it. J is TRBJ2-7 and V is TRBV18; the listed D gene, TRBD2, was not tested against the DNA. Germline V lookup: CDR1 KGHSH, CDR2 LQKENI. The CDR3 is 12 residues long, counting both termini. CDR3 in amino acids: CASSPSSGTSVL.

V is TRBV7-9 and J is TRBJ1-1; 10 nucleotides align to TRBD1. The CDR3 covers 17 residues. Germline loops: CDR1 SEHNR, CDR2 FQNEAQ (reference sequence). V trimming: 3 bases; J trimming: 3 bases; junction bases outside the gene matches: 10. CDR3 bases: TGTGCCAGCAGCTTTAGGGGCGGGACAGGGGCGGACACTGAAGCTTTCTTT. This translates into CASSFRGGTGADTEAFF.

This clonotype was counted between two and nine times. The chain has TRBV12-3 or TRBV12-4 and TRBJ2-1; D tentatively reads TRBD1 or TRBD2 (6 bases each). The ends were cut back, 3 bases at V and 10 bases at J, with 13 bases in the middle. The length of the CDR3 is 13 residues. The CDR3, as DNA: TGTGCCAGCAGTTTGACCCCCGGGGGCGAGCAGTTCTTC. Residues: CASSLTPGGEQFF.

The chain has TRBV6-5 and TRBJ2-6; no clear D. The CDR3 spans 17 residues. V lost 0 bases to trimming and J lost 3 bases, with 12 bases between them. Germline CDR1 MNHEY, CDR2 SVGAGI. CDR3 in amino acids: CASSYSSSPVGANVLTF. As DNA, the CDR3 is TGTGCCAGCAGTTACTCATCGTCGCCAGTTGGGGCCAACGTCCTGACTTTC.

The table lists this clonotype with many counts. The chain carries TRBV29-1 and TRBJ1-1, with TRBD1 identical over 10 bases. CDR1 SQVTM and CDR2 ANQGSEA come from the germline V gene. CDR3 length: 14 residues. V was pared by 6 bases and J by 1 base, with 5 bases of the junction left unmatched. CDR3 region: CSVGTGEANTEAFF. CDR3 in DNA: TGCAGCGTCGGGACAGGGGAGGCGAACACTGAAGCTTTCTTT.

This clonotype was detected only a few times. V usage is TRBV6-5 and J usage is TRBJ1-6; possible D gene TRBD1, 5 bases. The V gene lost 6 bases and the J gene lost 0 bases, with 15 bases spanning the gap. The CDR3 length is 17 residues. Germline V lookup: CDR1 MNHEY, CDR2 SVGAGI. The CDR3 DNA is TGTGCCAGCAGCGCCCGGGGCGATAGCTCCTATAATTCACCCCTCCACTTT. Amino acids: CASSARGDSSYNSPLHF.

The J gene is TRBJ1-2, the V gene TRBV6-5, with D uncertain. V shed 0 bases and J shed 6 bases, with 8 bases lying between them. Germline lookup yields CDR1 MNHEY and CDR2 SVGAGI. The CDR3 has 13 residues. CDR3 residues: CASSYSSGNGYTF. In DNA form, the CDR3 reads TGTGCCAGCAGTTACTCTTCGGGTAATGGCTACACCTTC.

The sample holds a few counts of this clonotype. The chain links TRBV29-1 to TRBJ2-3, with 7 bases lining up with TRBD1. V lost 7 bases and J lost 2; bases outside the gene matches: 9. Germline V gene data show CDR1 as SQVTM and CDR2 as ANQGSEA. The CDR3 totals 14 residues. The CDR3 region is CSALRGLPTDTQYF. DNA of the CDR3: TGCAGCGCCCTAAGGGGGCTACCCACAGATACGCAGTATTTT.

The genes are TRBV20-1 and TRBJ2-3, with 9 bases that match TRBD2. V was clipped by 5 bases and J by 5 bases; unmatched bases: 11. The germline V gene has CDR1 DFQATT and CDR2 SNEGSKA (reference sequence). The CDR3 loop spans 15 amino acids. The chain's CDR3 is CSARSPGLAVDTQYF. CDR3 in DNA: TGCAGTGCTCGATCACCGGGACTAGCCGTAGATACGCAGTATTTT.

This clonotype was detected only a few times. V gene TRBV6-2 or TRBV6-3 combines with J gene TRBJ1-6; 7 nucleotides align to TRBD1. This CDR3 spans 15 amino acids. V trimming: 2 bases; J trimming: 8 bases; junction bases outside the gene matches: 6. Germline V lookup: CDR1 MNHEY, CDR2 SVGEGT. CDR3 region: CASSYRRDSDSPLHF. The CDR3 DNA is TGTGCCAGCAGTTACCGCCGGGACAGCGATTCACCCCTCCACTTT.

This clonotype was seen many times. The V gene is TRBV28, the J gene TRBJ2-6; TRBD1 agrees at 7 bases. This CDR3 is built from 18 residues. Germline CDR1 MDHEN, CDR2 SYDVKM. Trimming cost V 1 base and J 0 bases; bases outside gene matches: 6. This chain's CDR3 is CASSLSGGHLSGANVLTF. In DNA form, the CDR3 reads TGTGCCAGCAGTTTATCAGGGGGACACCTCTCTGGGGCCAACGTCCTGACTTTC. Looking up the rest from reference TRBV28 and TRBJ2-6 gives the full variable domain: DVKVTQSSRYLVKRTGEKVFLECVQDMDHENMFWYRQDPGLGLRLIYFSYDVKMKEKGDIPEGYSVSREKKERFSLILESASTNQTSMYLCASSLSGGHLSGANVLTFGAGSRLTVL.

The chain employs TRBV2 and TRBJ1-5, with D unresolved. The CDR3 sequence is 14 residues long. Germline CDR1 SNHLY, CDR2 FYNNEI. V shed 2 bases and J shed 6 bases, with 11 bases lying between them. The CDR3 region has the DNA TGTGCCAGCAGTGAAAGGTCCGGAGGTCAGCCCCAGCATTTT. As protein: CASSERSGGQPQHF.

In its sample, this clonotype was seen many times. This chain joins TRBV29-1 and TRBJ1-3, with D tentatively TRBD1 (6 bases). CDR3 size: 14 residues. Trimming removed 6 bases at V and 2 bases at J, with 14 bases between. CDR1 and CDR2 (germline): SQVTM, ANQGSEA. DNA for the CDR3: TGCAGCGTCGGGACAAGGGAGGCTGGAAACACCATATATTTT. It codes for CSVGTREAGNTIYF.

This clonotype is termed medium-sized (0.01 to 0.1%). The V gene is TRBV4-3, the J gene TRBJ2-5, with D possibly TRBD2 on 7 matching bases. V was cut by 0 bases and J by 2 bases, with 13 bases left in between. The CDR3 is 16 amino acids. Germline V lookup: CDR1 LGHNA, CDR2 YSLEER. The DNA of the CDR3 is TGCGCCAGCAGCCAAGATGGGAGGGGGAGTCAAGAGACCCAGTACTTC. This sequence encodes CASSQDGRGSQETQYF.

The rearrangement joins TRBV12-3 or TRBV12-4 to TRBJ2-7; the D is unclear. V was cut by 5 bases and J by 2 bases, with 16 bases left in between. The CDR3 sequence is 15 residues long. CDR3 region: CASSIVGRIPYEQYF. CDR3 nucleotides: TGTGCCAGCAGTATAGTAGGACGGATCCCCTACGAGCAGTACTTC.

The rearrangement links TRBV14 to TRBJ1-1, with D uncertain. Germline V gives CDR1 SGHDN, CDR2 FVKESK. Trimming took off 0 bases at V and 8 bases at J, with 10 bases between the two ends. There are 13 residues in the CDR3. In DNA, the CDR3 is TGTGCCAGCAGCCAAGATCGAAATATAGAAGCTTTCTTT. Protein: CASSQDRNIEAFF.

The chain joins TRBV4-1 to TRBJ2-4, with 15 nucleotides matching TRBD2. The ends lost 4 bases at V and 0 bases at J; junction bases unmatched: 4. Looked up from germline, CDR1 is MGHRA and CDR2 is YSYEKL. This CDR3 has 18 residues. For the CDR3, the DNA is TGCGCCAGCAGCCCGGGACTAGCGGGGGGAACAGCCAAAAACATTCAGTACTTC. Its protein is CASSPGLAGGTAKNIQYF.

The gene calls are TRBV29-1 and TRBJ2-5, with D hard to call. V was pared by 3 bases and J by 7 bases, with 9 bases between. There are 11 residues in the CDR3. Germline CDR1 and CDR2: SQVTM and ANQGSEA. As DNA, the CDR3 is TGCAGCGTTGATGCGAGAGGGACCCAGTACTTC. This encodes CSVDARGTQYF. The full variable domain, in which reference TRBV29-1 and TRBJ2-5 provide the parts outside the CDR3, is SAVISQKPSRDICQRGTSLTIQCQVDSQVTMMFWYRQQPGQSLTLIATANQGSEATYESGFVIDKFPISRPNLTFSTLTVSNMSPEDSSIYLCSVDARGTQYFGPGTRLLVL.